Detailed here is one TCR beta chain. The junction had 1 base not matched to a gene; V was cut back by 4 bases and J by 3 bases. The CDR3 has 12 amino acids. Germline V gene sequence: CDR1 SQVTM, CDR2 ANQGSEA. TCRdb re-called the 5' RACE reads with MiXCR, one entry per CDR3 protein. The sample consists of some 44,000 distinct CDR3 sequences, 20% to 25% of them appearing once. Cells sorted as Tregs were CD4+, CD25+ and CD127-/low. The material sequenced was Tregs sorted from blood. The rearrangement uses TRBV29-1 and TRBJ2-7, with 9 bases aligning to TRBD2. The TCR sequence derives from a female donor with breast cancer. This CDR3 reads CSVGREGYEQYF. In nucleotides, the CDR3 is TGCAGCGTTGGGCGGGAGGGCTACGAGCAGTACTTC.